This TCR beta chain was found in a study of control samples from healthy donors and cancer patients. The V end was cut by 3 bases, the J end by 0 bases, with 9 bases between. The CDR3 loop spans 15 amino acids. Germline CDR1 reads MDHEN; CDR2 reads SYDVKM. Only in-frame clones appear in the TCRdb table, and some are missing; sequencing was by immunoSEQ multiplex PCR. The sample holds some 150,000 clones, 80% to 95% seen once. Sequenced material: blood. The chain combines TRBV28 with TRBJ1-3; no reliable D call. The sequence was collected from a man aged 25 to 45 in good health. CDR3 in amino acids: CASSFRRISGNTIYF. The CDR3 bases are TGTGCCAGCAGTTTCAGACGGATCTCTGGAAACACCATATATTTT. The variable domain in full, completed from reference TRBV28 and TRBJ1-3, reads DVKVTQSSRYLVKRTGEKVFLECVQDMDHENMFWYRQDPGLGLRLIYFSYDVKMKEKGDIPEGYSVSREKKERFSLILESASTNQTSMYLCASSFRRISGNTIYFGEGSWLTVV.